These 32 T cell receptor beta chains were sequenced from one sample in a study of blood T cell repertoires in COVID-19. This table comes from immunoSEQ multiplex PCR, and its TCRdb copy is limited to in-frame clones, with some not included. The top ten clones hold around 2% of a sample with about 320,000 clones, approximately 81% of them seen once. Sequencing was done on a sample of PBMCs or T cells enriched from blood (not recorded which). These receptor sequences come from a woman under 40 who had been exposed to COVID-19.

The V and J genes are TRBV3-1 (or the pseudogene TRBV3-2) and TRBJ2-7, with 7 positions matching TRBD2. The germline CDR1 and CDR2 sequences are LGHDT and YNNKEL (reference sequence). The ends lost 6 bases at V and 3 bases at J; junction bases unmatched: 11. The CDR3 has 15 amino acids. CDR3 region: CASRGGTSGLYEQYF. DNA for the CDR3: TGTGCCAGCAGGGGGGGGACCTCTGGGCTCTACGAGCAGTACTTC.

The rearrangement links TRBV4-3 to TRBJ2-3, with D possibly being TRBD1 (5 bases). V gave up 0 bases and J gave up 5 bases, with 12 bases separating them. There are 15 residues in the CDR3. Germline assignment: CDR1 LGHNA and CDR2 YSLEER. CDR3 protein: CASSQDNARVDTQYF. CDR3 coding DNA: TGCGCCAGCAGCCAAGATAACGCCAGGGTAGATACGCAGTATTTT.

This clone was observed at least ten times. This rearrangement joins TRBV10-3 to TRBJ1-2, with 10 bases lining up with TRBD1. V gave up 0 bases and J gave up 2 bases; unmatched junction bases: 6. Germline values: CDR1 ENHRY, CDR2 SYGVKD. The CDR3 is made up of 17 amino acids. This CDR3 reads CAISESFGQGENYGYTF. The CDR3 DNA is TGTGCCATCAGTGAGTCATTCGGACAGGGGGAGAACTATGGCTACACCTTC.

The chain is built from TRBV3-1 (or the pseudogene TRBV3-2) and TRBJ2-7; TRBD2 is a possible D gene (5 bases). Deletions cut 3 bases from V and 3 bases from J, with 15 bases between. CDR1 LGHDT and CDR2 YNNKEL come from the germline V gene (reference sequence). This CDR3 has 15 amino acids. CDR3 nucleotide sequence: TGTGCCAGCAGCCAGCGTGTGGGAGAGCGCTACGAGCAGTACTTC. Translating gives CASSQRVGERYEQYF.

J is TRBJ2-5 and V is TRBV5-1, with TRBD2 identical over 9 bases. The CDR3 consists of 15 residues. Losses at the gene ends were 3 bases for V and 5 bases for J; bases not matched to a gene: 8. CDR1 SGHRS and CDR2 YFSETQ come from the germline V gene. Written as DNA, the CDR3 is TGCGCCAGCAGCTCGTCCGGGACTAGCAGTGAGACCCAGTACTTC. It translates to CASSSSGTSSETQYF. Variable domain in full (rest from reference TRBV5-1 and TRBJ2-5): KAGVTQTPRYLIKTRGQQVTLSCSPISGHRSVSWYQQTPGQGLQFLFEYFSETQRNKGNFPGRFSGRQFSNSRSEMNVSTLELGDSALYLCASSSSGTSSETQYFGPGTRLLVL.

The rearrangement uses TRBV19 and TRBJ2-7, with 12 positions matching TRBD2. V lost 5 bases to trimming and J lost 4 bases; unmatched junction nucleotides: 3. The CDR3 totals 14 residues. From germline, CDR1 is LNHDA and CDR2 SQIVND (reference sequence). CDR3 protein: CASSWTSGEYEQYF. As DNA, the CDR3 is TGTGCCAGTAGTTGGACTAGCGGGGAGTACGAGCAGTACTTC.

The chain has TRBV5-4 and TRBJ2-6; TRBD1 aligns across 10 bases. V shed 4 bases and J 3 bases; nucleotides not matched to a gene: 10. This CDR3 is 18 amino acids long. Germline assignment: CDR1 SGHNT and CDR2 YYREEE (reference sequence). The CDR3 nucleotides read TGTGCCAGCAGCCCTGGCCTGGGACAGGGGATTGGGGCCAACGTCCTGACTTTC. It codes for CASSPGLGQGIGANVLTF.

The rearrangement joins TRBV11-3 to TRBJ1-4; 11 bases match TRBD1. J lost 8 bases, V lost 5 bases, and 7 bases had no gene match. The CDR3 spans 15 residues. Germline loops: CDR1 SGHNT, CDR2 YENEEA. In DNA form, the CDR3 reads TGTGCCAGCAGCGCAAGAGGACAGGGGGCGGAAAAACTGTTTTTT. Its translation: CASSARGQGAEKLFF. Using reference TRBV11-3 and TRBJ1-4 for the parts outside the CDR3, the full variable domain is EAGVVQSPRYKIIEKKQPVAFWCNPISGHNTLYWYLQNLGQGPELLIRYENEEAVDDSQLPKDRFSAERLKGVDSTLKIQPAELGDSAVYLCASSARGQGAEKLFFGSGTQLSVL.

The V gene is TRBV9, the J gene TRBJ2-1; tentatively, D is TRBD2 (5 bases). The CDR3 is made up of 17 amino acids. The germline V gene encodes CDR1 SGDLS and CDR2 YYNGEE. V was cut by 0 bases and J by 8 bases, with 21 bases left in between. The CDR3, as DNA: TGTGCCAGCAGCGTAGAATCAGGTAGCGCCCAGAGGGATGAGCAGTTCTTC. Its translation is CASSVESGSAQRDEQFF.

The chain combines TRBV2 with TRBJ2-7, with TRBD2 matching over 14 bases. Per germline, CDR1 SNHLY and CDR2 FYNNEI. The length of the CDR3 is 15 residues. V gave up 5 bases and J gave up 5 bases; unmatched junction bases: 5. CDR3 loop: CASSLTSGGEDEQYF. DNA of the CDR3: TGTGCCAGCAGTCTGACTAGCGGGGGGGAAGACGAGCAGTACTTC.

The chain joins TRBV5-1 to TRBJ2-3, with D perhaps matching TRBD1 (6 bases). Germline CDR1 reads SGHRS; CDR2 reads YFSETQ. CDR3 length: 16 amino acids. Trimming stripped 5 bases from V and 0 bases from J, with 16 bases between. Written as DNA, the CDR3 is TGCGCCAGCAGTTCTGGAACCAGGGGTAGCACAGATACGCAGTATTTT. Protein: CASSSGTRGSTDTQYF.

V is TRBV29-1 and J is TRBJ1-1; D unclear. CDR1 and CDR2 (germline): SQVTM, ANQGSEA. V was clipped by 8 bases and J by 0 bases, with 16 bases between them. This CDR3 has 14 residues. DNA for the CDR3: TGCAGCTATCGACATGGTTATATGAACACTGAAGCTTTCTTT. This translates into CSYRHGYMNTEAFF.

The rearrangement joins TRBV7-2 to TRBJ1-5, with TRBD1 as a possible D gene (5 bases). Trimming took 5 bases from V and 3 from J, leaving 11 bases between them. Germline CDR1 and CDR2: SGHTA and FQGNSA. There are 14 residues in the CDR3. In DNA, the CDR3 is TGTGCCAGCAGCGCCACAGGTTACAATCAGCCCCAGCATTTT. It translates to CASSATGYNQPQHF.

The J gene is TRBJ1-2, the V gene TRBV3-1 (or the pseudogene TRBV3-2), with TRBD1 matching over 8 bases. CDR3 size: 15 residues. Germline assignment: CDR1 LGHDT and CDR2 YNNKEL (reference sequence). V was clipped by 0 bases and J by 5 bases; unmatched bases: 5. This CDR3 is CASSQEWTGSYGYTF. As DNA, the CDR3 is TGTGCCAGCAGCCAAGAGTGGACAGGGTCATATGGCTACACCTTC.

A single count supports this clone. This chain joins TRBV2 and TRBJ1-1; 9 bases match TRBD1. Germline loops: CDR1 SNHLY, CDR2 FYNNEI. J gave up 7 bases and V 6 bases, and 6 bases lay outside the gene matches. This CDR3 is built from 13 residues. The CDR3 spells CASSGDRGVEAFF. The CDR3 nucleotides read TGTGCCAGCAGCGGAGACAGGGGGGTTGAAGCTTTCTTT.

The chain is built from TRBV9 and TRBJ2-1; 9 nucleotides align to TRBD2. The V and J ends lost 4 bases and 4 bases, in that order; junction bases with no gene match: 6. CDR1 is SGDLS and CDR2 is YYNGEE in the germline V gene. This CDR3 is built from 15 residues. The CDR3 sequence: CASSPTSGRYNEQFF. As DNA, the CDR3 is TGTGCCAGCAGCCCGACTAGCGGACGATACAATGAGCAGTTCTTC.

The chain carries TRBV7-9 and TRBJ2-7; 10 nucleotides match TRBD1. Trimming cost V 1 base and J 3 bases; bases outside gene matches: 9. The CDR3 has 17 amino acids. The V gene's germline CDR1 is SEHNR and CDR2 FQNEAQ (reference sequence). For the CDR3, the DNA is TGTGCCAGCAGCTTAGTCCTCTCGACAGGGGGCGACTACGAGCAGTACTTC. It encodes CASSLVLSTGGDYEQYF. Full variable domain (outside the CDR3, taken from reference TRBV7-9 and TRBJ2-7): DTGVSQNPRHKITKRGQNVTFRCDPISEHNRLYWYRQTLGQGPEFLTYFQNEAQLEKSRLLSDRFSAERPKGSFSTLEIQRTEQGDSAMYLCASSLVLSTGGDYEQYFGPGTRLTVT.

V is TRBV28 and J is TRBJ1-1; 7 bases match TRBD1. The CDR3 is 13 amino acids. Germline CDR1 MDHEN, CDR2 SYDVKM. Trimming cost V 9 bases and J 5 bases; bases outside gene matches: 9. This CDR3 reads CARLRQGLTEAFF. The CDR3 coding sequence is TGTGCCAGGCTTAGACAGGGATTGACTGAAGCTTTCTTT.

The chain couples TRBV9 to TRBJ2-7; 10 bases fit TRBD2. Germline V gives CDR1 SGDLS, CDR2 YYNGEE. The CDR3 runs to 16 residues. The V segment lost 4 bases and the J segment 0 bases; nucleotides outside the gene matches: 7. CDR3 region: CASSPRTSGSSYEQYF. For the CDR3, the DNA is TGTGCCAGCAGCCCCCGGACTAGCGGAAGCTCCTACGAGCAGTACTTC.

The CDR3 spells CASSKRTGETQYF. CDR3 coding DNA: TGTGCCAGCAGCAAACGGACTGGTGAGACCCAGTACTTC. The V and J genes are TRBV7-3 and TRBJ2-5, with a weak D call TRBD2 (5 bases). V was cut by 5 bases and J by 5 bases, with 12 bases left in between. Germline CDR1 reads SGHTA; CDR2 reads FQGTGA. This CDR3 is 13 amino acids long.

J is TRBJ2-1 and V is TRBV28, with D perhaps TRBD2 (6 bases). This CDR3 comprises 15 residues. Per germline, CDR1 MDHEN and CDR2 SYDVKM. V was trimmed by 3 bases and J by 1 base, leaving 10 bases between them. The CDR3 DNA reads TGTGCCAGCAGTTTGGCGGGGAGTTCCTACAATGAGCAGTTCTTC. Amino acid sequence: CASSLAGSSYNEQFF.

This rearrangement joins TRBV30 to TRBJ2-7, with TRBD2 matching over 11 bases. J was trimmed by 4 bases and V by 3 bases; bases with no gene match: 2. Germline CDR1 reads GTSNPN; CDR2 reads SVGIG (reference sequence). This CDR3 region has 13 residues. In DNA, the CDR3 is TGTGCCTGGAGGACTAGCGGGACGTACGAGCAGTACTTC. This gives the protein CAWRTSGTYEQYF. Together with reference TRBV30 and TRBJ2-7, the CDR3 gives the full variable domain: SQTIHQWPATLVQPVGSPLSLECTVEGTSNPNLYWYRQAAGRGLQLLFYSVGIGQISSEVPQNLSASRPQDRQFILSSKKLLLSDSGFYLCAWRTSGTYEQYFGPGTRLTVT.

This clone came up a few times. This chain connects TRBV27 to TRBJ1-6, with 9 bases identical to TRBD1. There are 15 residues in the CDR3. Trimming removed 0 bases from V and 8 bases from J; junction bases left unmatched: 2. The germline gives CDR1 MNHEY, CDR2 SMNVEV (reference sequence). The CDR3 here is CASSLSGTGYSPLHF. In nucleotides, the CDR3 is TGTGCCAGCAGTTTATCGGGGACAGGGTATTCACCCCTCCACTTT.

In the case of this clone: At one end the junction does not follow the germline gene, possibly because of a read error. The chain is built from TRBV19 and TRBJ2-7; the match to TRBD1 covers 8 bases. The germline CDR1 and CDR2 sequences are LNHDA and SQIVND (reference sequence). The CDR3 runs to 13 residues. This chain's CDR3 is CASSPGPGQASSF. In DNA form, the CDR3 reads TGTGCCAGTAGTCCAGGACCGGGACAGGCTTCATCGTTC.

The chain uses TRBV5-8 and TRBJ1-1, with D perhaps matching TRBD1 (5 bases). This CDR3 has 15 amino acids. V was shortened by 2 bases and J by 5 bases, with 16 bases between the two germline ends. Germline loops: CDR1 SGHTS, CDR2 YDEGEE. The CDR3 sequence: CASSFREGAGTEAFF. The CDR3 DNA follows: TGTGCCAGCAGCTTCCGAGAAGGGGCCGGGACTGAAGCTTTCTTT.

This chain connects TRBV2 to TRBJ2-3; D remains ambiguous. The CDR3 is 12 residues long. Deletions cut 6 bases from V and 3 bases from J, with 7 bases between. Germline V gene data show CDR1 as SNHLY and CDR2 as FYNNEI. The CDR3 nucleotides read TGTGCCAGCAGCGTAATTACAGATACGCAGTATTTT. It codes for CASSVITDTQYF.

This chain joins TRBV6-6 and TRBJ2-1, with D possibly TRBD1 on 6 matching bases. Deletions cut 5 bases from V and 3 bases from J, with 8 bases between. The CDR3 is 13 residues long. The germline V gene has CDR1 MNHNY and CDR2 SVGAGI (reference sequence). This CDR3 reads CASSQDSYNEQFF. For the CDR3, the DNA is TGTGCCAGCAGTCAGGACAGCTACAATGAGCAGTTCTTC.

The V call is TRBV7-9, the J call TRBJ1-1; a weak D match, TRBD1 (5 bases). Germline V gives CDR1 SEHNR, CDR2 FQNEAQ (reference sequence). The CDR3 has 15 amino acids. Trimming removed 1 base at V and 1 base at J, with 10 bases between. The CDR3: CASSLVRGKNTEAFF. In DNA form, the CDR3 reads TGTGCCAGCAGCTTAGTGCGGGGCAAGAACACTGAAGCTTTCTTT.

This clone was counted at least ten times. The rearrangement joins TRBV7-3 to TRBJ2-1; 7 positions agree with TRBD2. Trimming at V came to 2 bases and at J to 6 bases, leaving 4 bases not matched to a gene. The CDR3 has 14 amino acids. Germline V gene lookup returns CDR1 SGHTA and CDR2 FQGTGA. In DNA form, the CDR3 reads TGTGCCAGCAGCTTAGCGGGAGCGGTCAATGAGCAGTTCTTC. Residues: CASSLAGAVNEQFF.

This chain joins TRBV28 and TRBJ1-2, with TRBD1 as a possible D gene (6 bases). Trimming pared 10 bases from V and 3 bases from J, leaving 12 bases between. CDR1 and CDR2 from the germline V gene are MDHEN and SYDVKM. The CDR3 length is 12 residues. CDR3: CAIGDNYYGYTF. CDR3 DNA: TGTGCCATCGGGGACAACTACTATGGCTACACCTTC.

The chain links TRBV27 to TRBJ2-7; 9 bases line up with TRBD1. Trimming at V came to 1 base and at J to 2 bases, leaving 6 bases not matched to a gene. Germline lookup yields CDR1 MNHEY and CDR2 SMNVEV (reference sequence). The CDR3 loop spans 16 amino acids. The CDR3 DNA sequence: TGTGCCAGCAGTTTATATGTCGGGACAGGGACCTACGAGCAGTACTTC. It specifies CASSLYVGTGTYEQYF.

The rearrangement links TRBV5-1 to TRBJ2-3, with D possibly TRBD1 on 6 matching bases. From germline, CDR1 is SGHRS and CDR2 YFSETQ. The CDR3 contains 15 residues. V was clipped by 0 bases and J by 0 bases, with 8 bases between them. This CDR3 is CASSLVDRSTDTQYF. CDR3 DNA: TGCGCCAGCAGCTTGGTCGACAGGAGCACAGATACGCAGTATTTT.